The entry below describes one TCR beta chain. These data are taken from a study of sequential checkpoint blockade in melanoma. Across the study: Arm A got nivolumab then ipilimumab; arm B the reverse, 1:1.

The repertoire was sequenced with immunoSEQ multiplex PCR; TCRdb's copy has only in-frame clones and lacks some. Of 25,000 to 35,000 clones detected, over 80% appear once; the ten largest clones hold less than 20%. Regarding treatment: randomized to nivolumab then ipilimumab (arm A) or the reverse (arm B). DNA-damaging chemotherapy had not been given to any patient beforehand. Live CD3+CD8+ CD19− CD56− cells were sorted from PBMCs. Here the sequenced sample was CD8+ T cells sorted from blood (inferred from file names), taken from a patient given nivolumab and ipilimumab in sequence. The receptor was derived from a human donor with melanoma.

The CDR3 protein is CASSQARVEEQFF. The DNA for the CDR3 is TGTGCCAGCAGCCAAGCCCGGGTAGAGGAGCAGTTCTTC. The V call is TRBV14, the J call TRBJ2-1; no clear D. The CDR3 is 13 amino acids. Germline CDR1 is SGHDN and CDR2 is FVKESK. V dropped 1 base and J dropped 10 bases, with 11 bases sitting between them.